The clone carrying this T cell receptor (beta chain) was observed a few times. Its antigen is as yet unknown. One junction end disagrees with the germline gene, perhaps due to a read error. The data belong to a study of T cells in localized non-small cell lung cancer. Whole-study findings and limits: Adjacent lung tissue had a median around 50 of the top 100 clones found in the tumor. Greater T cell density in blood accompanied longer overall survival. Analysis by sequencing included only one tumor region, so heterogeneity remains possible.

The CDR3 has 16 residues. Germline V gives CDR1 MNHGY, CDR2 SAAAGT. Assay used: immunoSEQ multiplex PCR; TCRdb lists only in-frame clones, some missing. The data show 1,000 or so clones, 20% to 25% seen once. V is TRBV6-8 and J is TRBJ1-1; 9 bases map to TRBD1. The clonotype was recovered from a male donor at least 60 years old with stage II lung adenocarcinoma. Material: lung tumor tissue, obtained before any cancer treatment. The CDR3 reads CAISPAGTGPGTEAFF. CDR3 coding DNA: TGTGCCATCAGTCCTGCCGGGACAGGGCCGGGCACTGAAGCTTTCTTT.